The source of this T cell receptor (beta chain) is a study of OX40 agonist ivuxolimab in advanced cancers. Study-wide points: At 0.1 to 3.0 mg/kg and by week 6, clonal expansion occurred in CD4+ and CD8+ blood T cells.

Sequenced by immunoSEQ multiplex PCR; TCRdb stores in-frame clones only, minus some. The sample gives some 80,000 clones, over 70% of which show up once; more than 0.45% is in the top ten. Individuals having autoimmune disease history or systemic immunosuppression were not enrolled. CDR3 size: 14 residues. The ends lost 6 bases at V and 8 bases at J; junction bases unmatched: 11. The germline gives CDR1 SGHTA, CDR2 FQGNSA. Notes on this clone: Antigen: not known.

V usage is TRBV7-2 and J usage is TRBJ1-2; 8 nucleotides agree with TRBD1. This sequence was found in an adult with an advanced solid tumor such as melanoma, head and neck, liver or kidney cancer. Material: CD4+ or CD8+ T cells sorted from blood, obtained in a trial of the OX40 agonist ivuxolimab. Here the CDR3 reads CASSLTGTGVGYTF. The CDR3 region has the DNA TGTGCCAGCAGTTTAACCGGGACAGGCGTCGGCTACACCTTC.